This T cell receptor beta chain was captured in a study of CD8+CD57+ T cells in acquired aplastic anemia. Looking at the study overall: Sorted CD4+ and CD8+ cells gave a mean 3.2 ug DNA, range roughly 0.19 to 27.4 ug. Broader study findings: Common to patients and controls were 25 to 30 CD8+ CDR3 sequences.

Patients included in sequencing had previously demonstrated CD8+CD57+ cell expansion by flow cytometry. The TCR beta profiling, which covered VDJ combination and CDR3 sequence, was carried out using genomic DNA as the template. MiXCR was run by TCRdb on the reads, yielding one entry per CDR3 protein. The sample records 150,000 to 200,000 distinct CDR3 sequences, less than 50% being singletons. This clonotype came up many times. Antigen unknown. The V gene end was trimmed by 7 bases and the J gene end by 5 bases; junction bases not matched to a gene: 6. CDR1 is SQVTM and CDR2 is ANQGSEA in the germline V gene. This CDR3 comprises 12 residues.

The TCR sequence derives from a human donor with aplastic anemia. The V gene is TRBV29-1, the J gene TRBJ1-1, with 8 nucleotides matching TRBD1. Material for sequencing was sorted CD4+, CD8+, or CD8+CD57+ T cells (not recorded which) from PBMCs. CDR3 sequence reads: CSAGQGGTEAFF. CDR3 in DNA: TGCAGCGCTGGACAGGGAGGGACTGAAGCTTTCTTT.